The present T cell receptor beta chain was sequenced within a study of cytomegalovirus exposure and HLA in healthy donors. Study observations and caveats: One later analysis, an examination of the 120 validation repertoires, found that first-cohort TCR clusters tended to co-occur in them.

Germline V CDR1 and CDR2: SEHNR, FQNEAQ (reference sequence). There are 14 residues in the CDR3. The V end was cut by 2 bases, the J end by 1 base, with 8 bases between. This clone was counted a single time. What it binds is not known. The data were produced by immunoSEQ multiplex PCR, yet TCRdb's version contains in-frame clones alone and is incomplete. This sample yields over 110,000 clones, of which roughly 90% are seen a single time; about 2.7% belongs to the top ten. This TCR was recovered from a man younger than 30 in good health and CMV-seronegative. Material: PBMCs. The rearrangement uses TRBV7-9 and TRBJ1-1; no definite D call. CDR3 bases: TGTGCCAGCAGCTTACTTCCAGGGAACACTGAAGCTTTCTTT. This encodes CASSLLPGNTEAFF.